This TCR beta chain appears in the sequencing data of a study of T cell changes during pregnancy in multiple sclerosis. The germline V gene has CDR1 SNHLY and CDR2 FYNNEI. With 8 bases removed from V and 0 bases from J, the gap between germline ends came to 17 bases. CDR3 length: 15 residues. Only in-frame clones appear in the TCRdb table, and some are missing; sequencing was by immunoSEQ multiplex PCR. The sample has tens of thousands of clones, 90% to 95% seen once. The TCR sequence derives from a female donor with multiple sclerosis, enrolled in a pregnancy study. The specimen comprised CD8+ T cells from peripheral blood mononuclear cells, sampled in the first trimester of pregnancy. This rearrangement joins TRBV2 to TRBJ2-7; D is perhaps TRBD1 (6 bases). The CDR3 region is CASPRTTGGSYEQYF. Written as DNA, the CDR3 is TGTGCCAGCCCCCGCACGACAGGCGGCTCCTACGAGCAGTACTTC.